The 8 T cell receptor beta chains reported below all come from one sample, sequenced in a study of T cells in narcolepsy. Assay used: immunoSEQ multiplex PCR; TCRdb lists only in-frame clones, some missing. The sample holds 25,000 to 35,000 clones, around 87% seen once. Sequencing was done on a sample of memory (CD45RA-) CD4+ T cells from blood. These receptors originate from a human donor in good health.

V and J are TRBV5-4 and TRBJ2-5, with D tentatively TRBD1 or TRBD2 (5 bases each). CDR1 SGHNT and CDR2 YYREEE come from the germline V gene (reference sequence). The CDR3 covers 14 residues. Trimming stripped 0 bases from V and 2 bases from J, with 8 bases between. The CDR3: CASSLVWGQETQYF. The DNA of the CDR3 is TGTGCCAGCAGCTTGGTATGGGGGCAAGAGACCCAGTACTTC.

This chain uses TRBV19 with TRBJ1-2; D gene uncertain. The germline V gene encodes CDR1 LNHDA and CDR2 SQIVND (reference sequence). There are 10 residues in the CDR3. Trimming took off 6 bases at V and 8 bases at J, with 7 bases between the two ends. The CDR3 protein is CASRGGGYTF. Written as DNA, the CDR3 is TGTGCCAGTAGGGGTGGCGGCTACACCTTC.

The chain is built from TRBV16 and TRBJ1-2; D possibly corresponds to TRBD1 (5 bases). This CDR3 contains 16 residues. V was pared by 4 bases and J by 5 bases, with 20 bases between. The germline V gene encodes CDR1 KGHSY and CDR2 FQNENV. The chain's CDR3 is CASSPLTVLSAYGYTF. CDR3 in DNA: TGTGCCAGCAGCCCCCTGACAGTCCTCTCGGCTTATGGCTACACCTTC. Full variable domain (missing parts from reference TRBV16 and TRBJ1-2): GEEVAQTPKHLVRGEGQKAKLYCAPIKGHSYVFWYQQVLKNEFKFLISFQNENVFDETGMPKERFSAKCLPNSPCSLEIQATKLEDSAVYFCASSPLTVLSAYGYTFGSGTRLTVV.

The rearrangement links TRBV5-1 to TRBJ2-1; the D call may be TRBD1 or TRBD2 (5 bases each). V lost 0 bases, J lost 4 bases, and 20 bases lay in between. Germline V gives CDR1 SGHRS, CDR2 YFSETQ. This CDR3 comprises 18 residues. CDR3 sequence reads: CASSLGAGQGVRYNEQFF. CDR3 sequence (DNA): TGCGCCAGCAGCTTGGGCGCGGGCCAAGGGGTGCGATACAATGAGCAGTTCTTC.

This chain connects TRBV7-2 to TRBJ2-5, with D hard to call. Germline-derived CDR1 and CDR2 are SGHTA and FQGNSA. The CDR3 consists of 13 residues. The V end lost 1 base, the J end lost 1 base, and 4 bases lay between the germline ends. For the CDR3, the DNA is TGTGCCAGCAGCTTAGGCCTCCAAGAGACCCAGTACTTC. This sequence encodes CASSLGLQETQYF. Complete variable domain (other parts from reference TRBV7-2 and TRBJ2-5): GAGVSQSPSNKVTEKGKDVELRCDPISGHTALYWYRQSLGQGLEFLIYFQGNSAPDKSGLPSDRFSAERTGGSVSTLTIQRTQQEDSAVYLCASSLGLQETQYFGPGTRLLVL.

This chain uses TRBV6-1 with TRBJ1-1; TRBD1 agrees at 7 bases. The germline gives CDR1 MNHNS, CDR2 SASEGT. V shed 8 bases, J shed 0 bases, and the junction held 3 bases outside the gene matches. The CDR3 runs 13 residues. Written as DNA, the CDR3 is TGTGCCAGCCGACAGGGAGTGAACACTGAAGCTTTCTTT. Translating it yields CASRQGVNTEAFF.

This chain links TRBV9 with TRBJ1-2, with 7 bases fitting TRBD1. The germline gives CDR1 SGDLS, CDR2 YYNGEE. J gave up 6 bases and V 4 bases, and 6 bases lay outside the gene matches. The CDR3 consists of 13 residues. The CDR3 DNA is TGTGCCAGCAGCCGCCAGGGGGGGGATGGCTACACCTTC. Translated, it gives CASSRQGGDGYTF.

This clone was recorded once. The chain carries TRBV28 and TRBJ1-4; D not certain. The V end lost 7 bases, the J end lost 8 bases, and 8 bases lay between the germline ends. The CDR3 is made up of 11 amino acids. The germline CDR1 and CDR2 sequences are MDHEN and SYDVKM. CDR3 sequence: CASTAHEKLFF. The CDR3, as DNA: TGTGCCAGCACTGCGCACGAAAAACTGTTTTTT.